This passage covers 5 T cell receptor beta chains from one sample sequenced in a study of blood T cell repertoires in COVID-19. Profiling relied on immunoSEQ multiplex PCR, and the TCRdb table lists in-frame clones only, not all of them. The repertoire has about 280,000 clones, roughly four fifths of them found once; the top ten carry roughly a tenth. The sample comprised peripheral blood. These receptors were obtained from a woman between 45 and 65 years old who had recovered from COVID-19.

CDR3 residues: CASSYYRGRSGELFF. The CDR3 DNA is TGTGCCAGCAGCTACTACAGGGGGAGGTCCGGGGAGCTGTTTTTT. J is TRBJ2-2 and V is TRBV7-2; 8 bases agree with TRBD1. The V and J ends lost 4 bases and 6 bases, in that order; junction bases with no gene match: 7. The CDR3 consists of 15 residues. The germline V gene has CDR1 SGHTA and CDR2 FQGNSA.

V gene TRBV18 combines with J gene TRBJ1-3; D is undetermined. Germline-derived CDR1 and CDR2 are KGHSH and LQKENI. The CDR3 has 17 amino acids. Trimming stripped 4 bases from V and 0 bases from J, with 16 bases between. For the CDR3, the DNA is TGTGCCAGCTCACAATTTGCAGGCGCCTACTCTGGAAACACCATATATTTT. Residues: CASSQFAGAYSGNTIYF.

The gene calls are TRBV19 and TRBJ2-2; 10 positions agree with TRBD1. The V gene end was trimmed by 5 bases and the J gene end by 5 bases; junction bases not matched to a gene: 8. Germline V gene sequence: CDR1 LNHDA, CDR2 SQIVND (reference sequence). CDR3 length: 16 residues. CDR3: CASSPDRGRETGELFF. DNA of the CDR3: TGTGCCAGTAGTCCAGACAGGGGGCGAGAAACCGGGGAGCTGTTTTTT.

The rearrangement uses TRBV6-5 and TRBJ1-1; 7 nucleotides align to TRBD1. Germline V gene lookup returns CDR1 MNHEY and CDR2 SVGAGI. The CDR3 consists of 14 residues. The V segment lost 4 bases and the J segment 6 bases; nucleotides outside the gene matches: 8. CDR3 nucleotide sequence: TGTGCCAGCAGTTCATCGGACAGGTACTCTGAAGCTTTCTTT. Protein sequence: CASSSSDRYSEAFF.

The chain recombines TRBV27 with TRBJ2-5; D unclear. V dropped 4 bases and J dropped 4 bases, with 10 bases sitting between them. This CDR3 has 13 amino acids. Germline V gene sequence: CDR1 MNHEY, CDR2 SMNVEV (reference sequence). Here the CDR3 DNA reads TGTGCCAGCAGTTATGGTTGGAGAGAGACCCAGTACTTC. It yields the protein CASSYGWRETQYF.